This entry lists 6 T cell receptor beta chains sequenced from one sample in a study of T cells in women clearing cervical HPV infection. The protocol was immunoSEQ multiplex PCR, while the TCRdb copy is restricted to in-frame clones and leaves out a portion. This sample's table reports some 24,000 clones. Sequenced input: blood buffy coat. These TCRs come from a woman aged 18 to 75 with a cervical HPV16 infection that either progressed to CIN3+ or cleared (not recorded which).

A note on this clone: The sequence runs out 3 residues before the end of the CDR3; the remainder is reconstructed from the germline J gene. This sequence joins TRBV6-2 or TRBV6-3 and TRBJ1-6, with a possible D match to TRBD1 (6 bases). The germline V gene has CDR1 MNHEY and CDR2 SVGEGT. The ends were cut back, 5 bases at V and 6 bases at J, with 14 bases in the middle. This CDR3 contains 15 residues. Partial CDR3 DNA: TGTGCCAGCAGTCTCCGGACAGCCTCTAATTCACCC. This gives the protein CASSLRTASNSP. The whole CDR3 sequence reads CASSLRTASNSPLHF.

In regard to this clone: Read coverage stops 3 residues before the CDR3 terminus; the germline J gene supplies the remainder. The V call is TRBV7-9, the J call TRBJ2-1; D perhaps matches TRBD2 (6 bases). With 0 bases removed from V and 3 bases from J, the gap between germline ends came to 9 bases. This CDR3 is built from 15 residues. Germline V gene data show CDR1 as SEHNR and CDR2 as FQNEAQ (reference sequence). CDR3: CASSLAGGYYNEQFF. CDR3 bases read: TGTGCCAGCAGCTTAGCGGGGGGATACTACAATGAG. Full variable domain (remainder filled in from reference TRBV7-9 and TRBJ2-1): DTGVSQNPRHKITKRGQNVTFRCDPISEHNRLYWYRQTLGQGPEFLTYFQNEAQLEKSRLLSDRFSAERPKGSFSTLEIQRTEQGDSAMYLCASSLAGGYYNEQFFGPGTRLTVL.

With regard to this clone: From the germline J gene comes the end of the CDR3, since the read stops 3 residues before it. This rearrangement joins TRBV5-4 to TRBJ2-5; 7 bases are a match to TRBD2. Germline values: CDR1 SGHNT, CDR2 YYREEE (reference sequence). CDR3 length: 14 amino acids. Trimming at V came to 3 bases and at J to 5 bases, leaving 7 bases not matched to a gene. The CDR3 bases that were read are TGTGCCAGCAGCTCTCGGACTAGTAGTGAGACC. Translating gives CASSSRTSSET. In full, the CDR3 is CASSSRTSSETQYF.

Of note for this clone: The read terminates 3 residues ahead of where the CDR3 ends, so the germline J gene completes it. V gene TRBV29-1 combines with J gene TRBJ2-3; 9 bases match TRBD1. After removal of 2 bases from V and 2 bases from J, the junction contained 2 bases not matched to a gene. This CDR3 is 14 amino acids long. Germline CDR1 is SQVTM and CDR2 is ANQGSEA. The CDR3 protein is CSVERTGDTDTQYF. Incomplete CDR3 DNA: TGCAGCGTTGAACGGACAGGGGACACAGATACG.

On this clone itself: Read data end 3 residues before the CDR3 end; the end is taken from the germline J gene. This rearrangement joins TRBV7-2 to TRBJ1-2; 7 nucleotides line up with TRBD1. Germline V gives CDR1 SGHTA, CDR2 FQGNSA. The CDR3 loop spans 14 amino acids. The trim removed 4 bases at V and 2 bases at J, leaving 4 bases unmatched. CDR3 DNA, as far as it was read: TGTGCCAGCAGCTCCGGGACAGTCAACTATGGC. This codes for CASSSGTVNYG. The full-length CDR3 reads as CASSSGTVNYGYTF. Full variable domain (rest looked up from reference TRBV7-2 and TRBJ1-2): GAGVSQSPSNKVTEKGKDVELRCDPISGHTALYWYRQSLGQGLEFLIYFQGNSAPDKSGLPSDRFSAERTGGSVSTLTIQRTQQEDSAVYLCASSSGTVNYGYTFGSGTRLTVV.

Details on this clone: The sequence runs out 3 residues before the end of the CDR3; the remainder is reconstructed from the germline J gene. The chain has TRBV7-6 and TRBJ2-7; D tentatively fits TRBD1 or TRBD2 (5 bases each). Trimming stripped 5 bases from V and 1 base from J, with 12 bases between. CDR3 length: 14 residues. Germline CDR1 and CDR2: SGHVS and FNYEAQ. The CDR3 sequence: CASSPGEGSYEQYF. Partial CDR3 DNA: TGTGCCAGCAGCCCGGGTGAGGGGTCCTACGAG.